This T cell receptor beta chain was documented in a study of cytomegalovirus exposure and HLA in healthy donors. Study observations and caveats: According to reports, the classifier identified cytomegalovirus status with high specificity and sensitivity.

For this clone: Antigen: not known.

Method: immunoSEQ multiplex PCR; TCRdb's copy keeps in-frame clones and lacks some. The data hold 150,000 to 160,000 clones, with about 82% observed a single time. The sample comprised PBMCs. The TCR originated in a human donor in good health.

Here the CDR3 DNA reads TGTCAGGCCGGGGAGCTGTTTTTT. This gives the protein CQAGELFF. V and J are TRBV6-1 and TRBJ2-2; D remains unclear. Germline values: CDR1 MNHNS, CDR2 SASEGT. This CDR3 spans 8 amino acids.